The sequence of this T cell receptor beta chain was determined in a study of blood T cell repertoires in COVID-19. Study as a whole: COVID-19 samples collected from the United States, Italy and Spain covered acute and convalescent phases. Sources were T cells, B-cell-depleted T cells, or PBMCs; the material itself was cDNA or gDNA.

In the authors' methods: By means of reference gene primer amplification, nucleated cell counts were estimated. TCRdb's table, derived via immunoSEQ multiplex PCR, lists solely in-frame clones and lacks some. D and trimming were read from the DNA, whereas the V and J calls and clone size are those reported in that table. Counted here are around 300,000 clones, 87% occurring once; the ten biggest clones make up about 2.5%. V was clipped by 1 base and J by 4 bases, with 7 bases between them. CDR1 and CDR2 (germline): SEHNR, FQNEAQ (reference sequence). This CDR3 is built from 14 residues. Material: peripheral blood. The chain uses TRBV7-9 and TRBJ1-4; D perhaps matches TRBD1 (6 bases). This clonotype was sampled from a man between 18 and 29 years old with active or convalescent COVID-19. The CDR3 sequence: CASSLEGGNEKLFF. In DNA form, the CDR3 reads TGTGCCAGCAGCTTAGAAGGGGGTAATGAAAAACTGTTTTTT.